The 32 T cell receptor beta chains below all came from one sample that was sequenced in a study of cytotoxic CD8 clonotypes in ibrutinib-treated CLL. Libraries were prepared by immunoSEQ multiplex PCR; TCRdb keeps only in-frame clonotypes and omits some of them. The sample lists around 52,000 clones, around 60% occurring once. The input for sequencing was PBMCs, taken after 24 months of ibrutinib treatment. The origin of the receptors is a human donor with chronic lymphocytic leukemia.

This clone turned up a few times. The rearrangement links TRBV6-1 to TRBJ1-5; D remains ambiguous. Trimming shortened V by 6 bases and J by 6 bases, and 18 bases separated the two germline ends. CDR3 length: 15 amino acids. Germline V gene data show CDR1 as MNHNS and CDR2 as SASEGT. DNA for the CDR3: TGTGCCAGCAGATTACACCCATTAGCGGGTCAGCCCCAGCATTTT. This translates into CASRLHPLAGQPQHF.

There are a few counts of this clone. This rearrangement joins TRBV7-8 to TRBJ2-7; D remains unclear. The germline V gene encodes CDR1 SGHVS and CDR2 FQNEAQ. The CDR3 loop spans 11 amino acids. V lost 4 bases, J lost 4 bases, and 5 bases lay in between. CDR3 DNA: TGTGCCAGCAGCTATCAATACGAGCAGTACTTC. Protein product: CASSYQYEQYF.

The V gene is TRBV9, the J gene TRBJ2-7, with TRBD2 identical over 8 bases. The V and J ends lost 0 bases and 6 bases, in that order; junction bases with no gene match: 5. CDR3 length: 14 residues. CDR1 is SGDLS and CDR2 is YYNGEE in the germline V gene. The DNA of the CDR3 is TGTGCCAGCAGCGTAGCGGGAGGGCTCGGCGAGCAGTACTTC. It translates to CASSVAGGLGEQYF.

The rearrangement links TRBV6-6 to TRBJ1-2; 8 nucleotides align to TRBD1. Germline V lookup: CDR1 MNHNY, CDR2 SVGAGI (reference sequence). J was trimmed by 8 bases and V by 6 bases; bases with no gene match: 2. CDR3 length: 11 residues. Here the CDR3 reads CASRQGDGYTF. The CDR3 DNA follows: TGTGCCAGCAGACAGGGGGACGGCTACACCTTC.

This chain links TRBV7-9 with TRBJ2-7; 10 bases line up with TRBD2. Trimming took 5 bases from V and 5 from J; bases not matched to a gene: 9. Germline assignment: CDR1 SEHNR and CDR2 FQNEAQ (reference sequence). The CDR3 runs to 15 residues. The CDR3 nucleotides read TGTGCCAGCAGCCCTAGCGGGAGTTACCTCGACGAGCAGTACTTC. Translated: CASSPSGSYLDEQYF.

This clone has a handful of counts. The chain has TRBV19 and TRBJ2-1; the D gene is possibly TRBD2 (6 bases). The CDR3 contains 14 residues. Germline V gene sequence: CDR1 LNHDA, CDR2 SQIVND (reference sequence). Between the trimmed V and J ends, which lost 3 bases and 5 bases, there was a span of 11 bases. DNA of the CDR3: TGTGCCAGTAGTATCGGCGGGGCAAACAATGAGCAGTTCTTC. Its translation is CASSIGGANNEQFF.

This chain links TRBV19 with TRBJ2-2; the D gene is possibly TRBD1 (5 bases). The V gene's germline CDR1 is LNHDA and CDR2 SQIVND (reference sequence). Trimming shortened V by 5 bases and J by 13 bases, and 20 bases separated the two germline ends. The CDR3 runs to 14 residues. In nucleotides, the CDR3 is TGTGCCAGTAGTTTCGCAGGGTCAACGATTGCGCTGTTTTTT. Protein product: CASSFAGSTIALFF.

The chain recombines TRBV6-5 with TRBJ1-3; D unclear. The CDR3 sequence is 15 residues long. CDR1 and CDR2 (germline): MNHEY, SVGAGI. Trimming took 6 bases from V and 4 from J, leaving 16 bases between them. CDR3 loop: CASRSGRVVGNTIYF. The CDR3 DNA follows: TGTGCCAGCAGGTCGGGGAGGGTGGTGGGAAACACCATATATTTT.

V is TRBV5-1 and J is TRBJ2-7; 11 positions match TRBD1. V lost 2 bases, J lost 5 bases, and 6 bases stayed unmatched. Germline V lookup: CDR1 SGHRS, CDR2 YFSETQ. This CDR3 has 15 amino acids. The DNA of the CDR3 is TGCGCCAGCAGCTTCATAGGACAGGGGGCCCACGAGCAGTACTTC. This translates into CASSFIGQGAHEQYF.

The rearrangement uses TRBV18 and TRBJ1-2, with TRBD1 matching over 10 bases. CDR3 length: 13 residues. The germline V gene encodes CDR1 KGHSH and CDR2 LQKENI. Trimming cost V 2 bases and J 7 bases; bases outside gene matches: 1. CDR3 nucleotide sequence: TGTGCCAGCTCACCAAGGACAGGGGGTGGCTACACCTTC. As protein: CASSPRTGGGYTF.

V gene TRBV28 combines with J gene TRBJ1-2, with D possibly matching TRBD1 (5 bases). Germline V lookup: CDR1 MDHEN, CDR2 SYDVKM. V lost 6 bases and J lost 3, with 14 bases in between. The CDR3 has 14 amino acids. The CDR3 loop reads CASSSAQGDYGYTF. The CDR3, as DNA: TGTGCCAGCAGCAGCGCCCAGGGTGACTATGGCTACACCTTC.

The rearrangement links TRBV19 to TRBJ1-1; unclear D gene. The CDR3 contains 15 residues. Trimming left V 5 bases short and J 3 bases short, with 16 bases between. Germline CDR1 LNHDA, CDR2 SQIVND (reference sequence). The CDR3: CASSRGGLSDTEAFF. The CDR3 region has the DNA TGTGCCAGTAGTCGAGGTGGTCTTTCGGACACTGAAGCTTTCTTT.

On this clone: A much larger clone is a single base away; this may be a read error. The genes are TRBV7-8 and TRBJ1-5, with D possibly matching TRBD1 (5 bases). Germline V gene data show CDR1 as SGHVS and CDR2 as FQNEAQ. Trimming cost V 3 bases and J 0 bases, with 6 bases left between them. CDR3 size: 14 residues. The CDR3 coding sequence is TGTGCCAGCAGCTTGAGGGGTAGCAATCAGCCCCAGCATTTT. This codes for CASSLRGSNQPQHF.

This chain uses TRBV6-1 with TRBJ1-6; 9 bases are shared with TRBD1. V lost 9 bases, J lost 7 bases, and 7 bases stayed unmatched. Germline V CDR1 and CDR2: MNHNS, SASEGT. The CDR3 consists of 14 residues. The CDR3 nucleotides read TGTGCCAGTGACAGGGGGACATCAAATTCACCCCTCCACTTT. Protein product: CASDRGTSNSPLHF.

By share of the sample, this clone is medium-sized. The gene calls are TRBV6-1 and TRBJ2-1, with D perhaps TRBD2 (6 bases). Deletions cut 6 bases from V and 0 bases from J, with 12 bases between. CDR1 is MNHNS, CDR2 SASEGT, per germline. The CDR3 totals 15 residues. Here the CDR3 DNA reads TGTGCCAGCAGGCGGGACGGCAGCTCCTACAATGAGCAGTTCTTC. It translates to CASRRDGSSYNEQFF.

This clone was observed a handful of times. The rearrangement joins TRBV7-8 to TRBJ2-1, with 9 bases lining up with TRBD2. This CDR3 contains 16 residues. Germline loops: CDR1 SGHVS, CDR2 FQNEAQ. V trimming: 1 base; J trimming: 8 bases; junction bases outside the gene matches: 9. DNA of the CDR3: TGTGCCAGCAGCTTAGTGGTTCTAGCGGGATTCTATGAGCAGTTCTTC. Its translation: CASSLVVLAGFYEQFF.

The chain combines TRBV15 with TRBJ2-7, with D unresolved. The length of the CDR3 is 14 residues. The germline gives CDR1 LNHNV, CDR2 YYDKDF (reference sequence). The V gene lost 5 bases and the J gene lost 2 bases, with 13 bases spanning the gap. The CDR3, as DNA: TGTGCCACCAGCTCCCCATGGATCCCCTACGAGCAGTACTTC. Its translation: CATSSPWIPYEQYF.

This chain uses TRBV9 with TRBJ2-7, with 7 bases identical to TRBD1. CDR3 length: 17 amino acids. Per germline, CDR1 SGDLS and CDR2 YYNGEE. Unmatched junction bases numbered 12, after V lost 3 bases and J lost 0 bases. CDR3 amino acids: CASSDNRPGQFSYEQYF. The CDR3 DNA reads as TGTGCCAGCAGCGACAACCGGCCGGGACAGTTCTCCTACGAGCAGTACTTC.

The chain links TRBV19 to TRBJ2-3; TRBD1 aligns across 10 bases. CDR1 is LNHDA, CDR2 SQIVND, per germline (reference sequence). The CDR3 extends over 17 amino acids. Unmatched junction bases numbered 10, after V lost 3 bases and J lost 4 bases. In DNA, the CDR3 is TGTGCCAGTAGTATTCCACCGGGACAGGGGACGGCAGATACGCAGTATTTT. As protein: CASSIPPGQGTADTQYF.

In DNA form, the CDR3 reads TGTGCCTGGAGTTCCACTTTAGCGGGAGGGCCATACAATGAGCAGTTCTTC. Translating gives CAWSSTLAGGPYNEQFF. The V gene is TRBV30, the J gene TRBJ2-1; 11 bases agree with TRBD2. CDR1 is GTSNPN and CDR2 is SVGIG in the germline V gene (reference sequence). This CDR3 spans 17 amino acids. Trimming took 2 bases from V and 4 from J; bases not matched to a gene: 10.

This rearrangement joins TRBV4-1 to TRBJ2-1; 7 bases match TRBD1. Germline trimming cut 4 bases from V and 10 bases from J; bases unmatched to any gene: 10. The germline V gene has CDR1 MGHRA and CDR2 YSYEKL. CDR3 length: 14 residues. DNA of the CDR3: TGCGCCAGCAGCCCATTAGACAGGGCGCTAGAGCAGTTCTTC. This translates into CASSPLDRALEQFF.

The chain combines TRBV7-8 with TRBJ1-3; D not resolved. Germline values: CDR1 SGHVS, CDR2 FQNEAQ. This CDR3 has 14 amino acids. V was pared by 1 base and J by 4 bases, with 8 bases between. CDR3 nucleotide sequence: TGTGCCAGCAGCTTAGAGGGCTCCGGAAACACCATATATTTT. Translation gives CASSLEGSGNTIYF.

Only a few counts were recorded for this clone. V is TRBV29-1 and J is TRBJ1-2, with D hard to call. Deletions cut 5 bases from V and 3 bases from J, with 7 bases between. CDR1 and CDR2 from the germline V gene are SQVTM and ANQGSEA. The CDR3 contains 11 residues. The CDR3 reads CSVSQDYGYTF. DNA for the CDR3: TGCAGCGTTAGCCAGGACTATGGCTACACCTTC.

This clone was found a few times. The chain couples TRBV9 to TRBJ1-4; D ambiguous. Trimming took 1 base from V and 5 from J, leaving 6 bases between them. This CDR3 is built from 13 residues. The V gene's germline CDR1 is SGDLS and CDR2 YYNGEE. The CDR3 spells CASSVTPNEKLFF. In DNA form, the CDR3 reads TGTGCCAGCAGCGTAACCCCCAATGAAAAACTGTTTTTT.

This clone was seen ten or more times. This chain joins TRBV14 and TRBJ2-7; unclear D gene. The CDR3 is 14 amino acids. V lost 6 bases and J 4 bases, leaving 16 bases between the germline ends. CDR1 is SGHDN, CDR2 FVKESK, per germline. CDR3 sequence (DNA): TGTGCCAGCAGTAGAGGCGGCTTATTGTACGAGCAGTACTTC. It encodes CASSRGGLLYEQYF. Variable domain in full (rest from reference TRBV14 and TRBJ2-7): EAGVTQFPSHSVIEKGQTVTLRCDPISGHDNLYWYRRVMGKEIKFLLHFVKESKQDESGMPNNRFLAERTGGTYSTLKVQPAELEDSGVYFCASSRGGLLYEQYFGPGTRLTVT.

This clone was counted only a few times. The J gene is TRBJ2-6, the V gene TRBV7-2; 8 nucleotides line up with TRBD1. Losses at the gene ends were 5 bases for V and 2 bases for J; bases not matched to a gene: 2. This CDR3 comprises 15 residues. Germline V gene data show CDR1 as SGHTA and CDR2 as FQGNSA. As DNA, the CDR3 is TGTGCCAGCAGCCTACAGGGGGCTGGGGCCAACGTCCTGACTTTC. Protein: CASSLQGAGANVLTF. The entire variable domain, with the rest obtained from reference TRBV7-2 and TRBJ2-6, is as follows: GAGVSQSPSNKVTEKGKDVELRCDPISGHTALYWYRQSLGQGLEFLIYFQGNSAPDKSGLPSDRFSAERTGGSVSTLTIQRTQQEDSAVYLCASSLQGAGANVLTFGAGSRLTVL.

The chain has TRBV7-9 and TRBJ2-7; D ambiguous. The V end lost 0 bases, the J end lost 6 bases, and 9 bases lay between the germline ends. CDR1 and CDR2 (germline): SEHNR, FQNEAQ (reference sequence). CDR3 length: 13 residues. The CDR3 DNA follows: TGTGCCAGCAGCTTAGCGCTCGGAAGCGAGCAGTACTTC. Its protein product is CASSLALGSEQYF.

This clone was seen a few times. The chain couples TRBV5-6 to TRBJ2-3, with TRBD2 matching 10 bases. CDR1 and CDR2 (germline): SGHDT, YYEEEE. Germline trimming cut 0 bases from V and 4 bases from J; bases unmatched to any gene: 2. The CDR3 extends over 15 amino acids. The CDR3 sequence: CASSLAAGGPDTQYF. In nucleotides, the CDR3 is TGTGCCAGCAGCTTGGCAGCGGGGGGGCCAGATACGCAGTATTTT.

The genes are TRBV7-6 and TRBJ2-1, with D unclear. The germline gives CDR1 SGHVS, CDR2 FNYEAQ. This CDR3 region has 21 residues. With 2 bases removed from V and 6 bases from J, the gap between germline ends came to 32 bases. CDR3 region: CASSLFLSSPVNRRSGNEQFF. CDR3 DNA sequence: TGTGCCAGCAGCTTATTTCTTTCATCCCCGGTCAATAGAAGGTCTGGCAATGAGCAGTTCTTC.

This clone was found a few times. The chain carries TRBV10-3 and TRBJ2-3; TRBD2 matches 7 bases. With 2 bases clipped from V and 2 bases from J, the junction kept 10 bases outside the gene matches. CDR3 length: 17 residues. Per the germline V gene, CDR1 is ENHRY and CDR2 is SYGVKD. The CDR3 reads CAISEPETSSYTDTQYF. CDR3 coding DNA: TGTGCCATCAGTGAGCCAGAGACTAGCTCTTACACAGATACGCAGTATTTT.

This clone was counted only a few times. V gene TRBV18 combines with J gene TRBJ2-2; no clear D gene. V dropped 2 bases and J dropped 7 bases, with 8 bases sitting between them. The CDR3 contains 13 residues. Germline V gene data show CDR1 as KGHSH and CDR2 as LQKENI. The CDR3 DNA sequence: TGTGCCAGCTCACCAAAAGGGAACGGGGAGCTGTTTTTT. This gives the protein CASSPKGNGELFF.

The V gene is TRBV28, the J gene TRBJ2-5; tentatively, D is TRBD1 (5 bases). V shed 3 bases and J shed 7 bases, with 9 bases lying between them. Germline V lookup: CDR1 MDHEN, CDR2 SYDVKM. The CDR3 loop spans 12 amino acids. The CDR3 nucleotides read TGTGCCAGCAGTTTGGTGACAGCGACCCAGTACTTC. Protein sequence: CASSLVTATQYF.